A single sample is the source of the 22 T cell receptor beta chains below, sequenced in a study of beta chain features in type 1 diabetes. Reverse transcription of all isolated RNA meant that expressed TCRB transcripts were sequenced. Assay: immunoSEQ multiplex PCR; the TCRdb copy retains only in-frame clones and omits some. Of 200,000 to 250,000 clones listed, roughly 9.6% are singletons. Source material: naive CD4+ T cells from blood. The receptors shown here come from a woman aged 18-29 years in good health.

In this sample, this clone turned up a few times. The chain carries TRBV5-6 and TRBJ1-3; D not certain. Trimming took 0 bases from V and 7 from J, leaving 5 bases between them. The CDR3 totals 12 residues. The germline gives CDR1 SGHDT, CDR2 YYEEEE. CDR3 region: CASSLDRNTIYF. The CDR3 coding sequence is TGTGCCAGCAGCTTGGATCGGAACACCATATATTTT. Together with reference TRBV5-6 and TRBJ1-3, the CDR3 gives the full variable domain: DAGVTQSPTHLIKTRGQQVTLRCSPKSGHDTVSWYQQALGQGPQFIFQYYEEEERQRGNFPDRFSGHQFPNYSSELNVNALLLGDSALYLCASSLDRNTIYFGEGSWLTVV.

A few counts support this clone. The chain uses TRBV5-6 and TRBJ1-1; D remains ambiguous. The CDR3 is made up of 15 amino acids. CDR1 and CDR2 (germline): SGHDT, YYEEEE. Trimming pared 3 bases from V and 1 base from J, leaving 13 bases between. Here the CDR3 DNA reads TGTGCCAGCAGCTACCTCCCCCGGGAGAACACTGAAGCTTTCTTT. It is translated as CASSYLPRENTEAFF.

With respect to this clone: Other DNA sequences from this sample encode an identical CDR3 as well. V gene TRBV5-6 combines with J gene TRBJ2-2; D is undetermined. CDR1 and CDR2 (germline): SGHDT, YYEEEE. V lost 0 bases and J 3 bases, leaving 9 bases between the germline ends. This CDR3 is built from 15 residues. The DNA for the CDR3 is TGTGCCAGCAGCTTGGATGGCCTTGACACCGGGGAGCTGTTTTTT. Translation: CASSLDGLDTGELFF. Complete variable domain (other parts from reference TRBV5-6 and TRBJ2-2): DAGVTQSPTHLIKTRGQQVTLRCSPKSGHDTVSWYQQALGQGPQFIFQYYEEEERQRGNFPDRFSGHQFPNYSSELNVNALLLGDSALYLCASSLDGLDTGELFFGEGSRLTVL.

The CDR3 bases are TGTGCCTGGAGTTTAGCGGGGGGGGTCCAAGAGACCCAGTACTTC. Translated, it gives CAWSLAGGVQETQYF. The chain couples TRBV30 to TRBJ2-5, with TRBD2 identical over 11 bases. The junction had 3 bases not matched to a gene; V was cut back by 2 bases and J by 1 base. Germline V gives CDR1 GTSNPN, CDR2 SVGIG (reference sequence). The CDR3 sequence is 15 residues long. Full variable domain (remainder filled in from reference TRBV30 and TRBJ2-5): SQTIHQWPATLVQPVGSPLSLECTVEGTSNPNLYWYRQAAGRGLQLLFYSVGIGQISSEVPQNLSASRPQDRQFILSSKKLLLSDSGFYLCAWSLAGGVQETQYFGPGTRLLVL.

This sequence joins TRBV5-4 and TRBJ2-1; D is unclear. The CDR3 consists of 17 residues. In germline, CDR1 is SGHNT, CDR2 YYREEE (reference sequence). Trimming stripped 0 bases from V and 0 bases from J, with 13 bases between. The CDR3 region is CASSLAARGSSYNEQFF. The CDR3 DNA follows: TGTGCCAGCAGCTTGGCCGCTCGCGGAAGCTCCTACAATGAGCAGTTCTTC.

This clone was recorded once. The chain joins TRBV6-1 to TRBJ2-3; 8 bases match TRBD2. The trim removed 8 bases at V and 5 bases at J, leaving 9 bases unmatched. The CDR3 loop spans 14 amino acids. Germline CDR1 reads MNHNS; CDR2 reads SASEGT. The CDR3: CASHTSGSRDTQYF. CDR3 nucleotides: TGTGCCAGCCATACGAGCGGGAGTCGAGATACGCAGTATTTT.

Only a few counts were recorded for this clone. V is TRBV18 and J is TRBJ1-1, with a weak D call TRBD1 (5 bases). The germline V and J ends were trimmed by 3 bases and 5 bases, with 13 bases remaining between them. CDR1 and CDR2 from the germline V gene are KGHSH and LQKENI. The CDR3 spans 14 residues. This CDR3 reads CASSPQGGGTEAFF. CDR3 nucleotide sequence: TGTGCCAGCTCACCCCAAGGCGGGGGGACTGAAGCTTTCTTT.

This rearrangement joins TRBV5-1 to TRBJ1-2; TRBD1 is a possible D gene (5 bases). Germline assignment: CDR1 SGHRS and CDR2 YFSETQ. Trimming left V 4 bases short and J 0 bases short, with 13 bases between. The CDR3 spans 15 residues. The CDR3 DNA reads as TGCGCCAGCAGCCCCCCCAGGGCTACTAACTATGGCTACACCTTC. Its protein is CASSPPRATNYGYTF.

The sample holds a few counts of this clone. The V and J genes are TRBV2 and TRBJ2-1; D may be TRBD2 (6 bases). The ends were cut back, 4 bases at V and 2 bases at J, with 9 bases in the middle. This CDR3 spans 14 amino acids. From germline, CDR1 is SNHLY and CDR2 FYNNEI. CDR3 coding DNA: TGTGCCAGCAGTGTGGAGGGAACCTACAATGAGCAGTTCTTC. It codes for CASSVEGTYNEQFF.

This clone was picked up a small number of times. The chain is built from TRBV5-1 and TRBJ2-5; possible D gene TRBD2, 6 bases. The CDR3 is 13 amino acids. The ends were cut back, 3 bases at V and 5 bases at J, with 11 bases in the middle. CDR1 SGHRS and CDR2 YFSETQ come from the germline V gene. CDR3 sequence (DNA): TGCGCCAGCAGCTCGGGAGTTGGGGAGACCCAGTACTTC. Protein: CASSSGVGETQYF.

This clone was counted between two and nine times. The chain links TRBV2 to TRBJ1-1; D remains unclear. V lost 5 bases, J lost 6 bases, and 13 bases lay in between. The CDR3 has 13 amino acids. Germline-derived CDR1 and CDR2 are SNHLY and FYNNEI. The chain's CDR3 is CASSQSFEAEAFF. The CDR3 nucleotides read TGTGCCAGCAGTCAATCTTTCGAGGCTGAAGCTTTCTTT.

There are a few counts of this clone. CDR3 loop: CASSPVLAPTGYYGYTF. The CDR3 bases are TGTGCCAGCTCACCCGTACTGGCCCCGACAGGGTACTATGGCTACACCTTC. The chain joins TRBV18 to TRBJ1-2; TRBD1 matches 7 bases. V trimming: 3 bases; J trimming: 3 bases; junction bases outside the gene matches: 13. Looked up from germline, CDR1 is KGHSH and CDR2 is LQKENI. CDR3 size: 17 residues.

This chain connects TRBV6-5 to TRBJ2-5, with D perhaps TRBD2 (6 bases). This CDR3 has 14 amino acids. The V gene's germline CDR1 is MNHEY and CDR2 SVGAGI. The V end was cut by 4 bases, the J end by 2 bases, with 11 bases between. Here the CDR3 reads CASSSLAWQETQYF. CDR3 sequence (DNA): TGTGCCAGCAGTTCACTAGCCTGGCAAGAGACCCAGTACTTC.

This sequence joins TRBV15 and TRBJ2-3, with 8 bases fitting TRBD1. V shed 1 base, J shed 0 bases, and the junction held 6 bases outside the gene matches. Germline V gene data show CDR1 as LNHNV and CDR2 as YYDKDF (reference sequence). The CDR3 contains 17 residues. CDR3 sequence: CATSRARQGTSTDTQYF. As DNA, the CDR3 is TGTGCCACCAGCAGAGCCCGACAGGGGACTAGCACAGATACGCAGTATTTT. The full variable domain, with the rest looked up from reference TRBV15 and TRBJ2-3, is DAMVIQNPRYQVTQFGKPVTLSCSQTLNHNVMYWYQQKSSQAPKLLFHYYDKDFNNEADTPDNFQSRRPNTSFCFLDIRSPGLGDTAMYLCATSRARQGTSTDTQYFGPGTRLTVL.

This clone was seen a handful of times. The rearrangement joins TRBV6-6 to TRBJ2-5, with D hard to call. This CDR3 is 12 amino acids long. The V gene's germline CDR1 is MNHNY and CDR2 SVGAGI (reference sequence). V lost 0 bases, J lost 4 bases, and 3 bases lay in between. The CDR3 protein is CASSYSRETQYF. Written as DNA, the CDR3 is TGTGCCAGCAGTTACTCGAGAGAGACCCAGTACTTC.

This chain links TRBV5-8 with TRBJ2-7, with a tentative D call TRBD1 (6 bases). This CDR3 comprises 13 residues. Germline V lookup: CDR1 SGHTS, CDR2 YDEGEE. V was trimmed by 1 base and J by 5 bases, leaving 10 bases between them. The CDR3 DNA follows: TGTGCCAGCAGCTTGTGGCAGGGGAACGAGCAGTACTTC. Amino acids: CASSLWQGNEQYF.

V gene TRBV4-1 combines with J gene TRBJ1-2, with D possibly TRBD1 on 6 matching bases. Germline V CDR1 and CDR2: MGHRA, YSYEKL. Trimming took off 4 bases at V and 4 bases at J, with 16 bases between the two ends. CDR3 length equals 15 residues. CDR3 sequence: CASSPGGAESYGYTF. For the CDR3, the DNA is TGCGCCAGCAGCCCGGGGGGGGCGGAAAGCTATGGCTACACCTTC.

This clone has only a few counts. The V and J genes are TRBV6-5 and TRBJ1-6, with D unresolved. Per the germline V gene, CDR1 is MNHEY and CDR2 is SVGAGI. CDR3 length: 15 amino acids. V gave up 7 bases and J gave up 9 bases, with 19 bases separating them. CDR3 DNA: TGTGCCAGCACCGAACTGTCAAGGGAGGGTTCACCCCTCCACTTT. It codes for CASTELSREGSPLHF.

This clone turned up a few times. The rearrangement joins TRBV18 to TRBJ2-2; 7 bases match TRBD1. The CDR3 runs 16 residues. CDR1 is KGHSH and CDR2 is LQKENI in the germline V gene. The J segment lost 2 bases and the V segment lost 6 bases, leaving 9 bases of the junction unmatched. The CDR3 sequence is CASSPGTATNTGELFF. CDR3 coding DNA: TGTGCCAGCTCTCCCGGGACAGCGACAAACACCGGGGAGCTGTTTTTT.

This clone was found many times. The rearrangement joins TRBV7-9 to TRBJ2-7, with D possibly being TRBD2 (6 bases). This CDR3 has 14 residues. Germline loops: CDR1 SEHNR, CDR2 FQNEAQ (reference sequence). V was trimmed by 5 bases and J by 3 bases, leaving 14 bases between them. The CDR3 region is CASSLRGGVYEQYF. CDR3 DNA sequence: TGTGCCAGCAGCCTAAGGGGAGGAGTCTACGAGCAGTACTTC.

This clone was picked up a small number of times. The chain uses TRBV7-9 and TRBJ1-4; 12 bases fit TRBD1. The V segment lost 1 base and the J segment 6 bases; nucleotides outside the gene matches: 3. Germline values: CDR1 SEHNR, CDR2 FQNEAQ (reference sequence). The CDR3 is made up of 16 amino acids. CDR3 in amino acids: CASSLDGTGGYEKLFF. DNA of the CDR3: TGTGCCAGCAGCTTAGACGGGACAGGGGGCTATGAAAAACTGTTTTTT.

This clone was observed a handful of times. The CDR3 loop is CASSFTGKTGNTIYF. The CDR3 DNA sequence: TGTGCCAGCAGTTTTACCGGGAAGACTGGAAACACCATATATTTT. The chain carries TRBV27 and TRBJ1-3; D remains ambiguous. The V gene's germline CDR1 is MNHEY and CDR2 SMNVEV (reference sequence). The CDR3 is made up of 15 amino acids. With 3 bases removed from V and 2 bases from J, the gap between germline ends came to 11 bases.